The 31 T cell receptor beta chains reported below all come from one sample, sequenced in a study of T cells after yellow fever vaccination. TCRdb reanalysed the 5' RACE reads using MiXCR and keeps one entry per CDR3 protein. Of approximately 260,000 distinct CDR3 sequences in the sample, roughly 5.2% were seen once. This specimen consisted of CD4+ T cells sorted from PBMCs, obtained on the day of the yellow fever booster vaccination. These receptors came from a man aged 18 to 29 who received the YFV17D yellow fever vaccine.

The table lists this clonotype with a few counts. The CDR3 nucleotides are TGTGCCAGCAGCTTTAACATCGGGACTGAAGCTTTCTTT. Translating it yields CASSFNIGTEAFF. This chain links TRBV11-2 with TRBJ1-1; D not resolved. The CDR3 loop spans 13 amino acids. Trimming took 3 bases from V and 5 from J, leaving 10 bases between them. Germline V lookup: CDR1 SGHAT, CDR2 FQNNGV.

The CDR3 nucleotides read TGTGCCAGCACCCCCTCAATTTTCGGGACTAGCGATCTTACAAACACCGGGGAGCTGTTTTTT. Translating it yields CASTPSIFGTSDLTNTGELFF. V gene TRBV6-6 combines with J gene TRBJ2-2; TRBD2 matches at 10 bases. Looked up from germline, CDR1 is MNHNY and CDR2 is SVGAGI (reference sequence). This CDR3 has 21 residues. J gave up 2 bases and V 7 bases, and 22 bases lay outside the gene matches.

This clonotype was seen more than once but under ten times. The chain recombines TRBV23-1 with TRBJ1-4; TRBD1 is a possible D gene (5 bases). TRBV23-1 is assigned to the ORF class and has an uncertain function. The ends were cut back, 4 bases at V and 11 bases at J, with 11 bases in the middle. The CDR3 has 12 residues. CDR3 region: CASSRPGGKLFF. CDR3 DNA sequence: TGCGCCAGCAGTCGCCCGGGGGGGAAACTGTTTTTT.

The CDR3 loop is CASSMDIANTGELFF. CDR3 in DNA: TGTGCCAGCAGTATGGATATCGCGAACACCGGGGAGCTGTTTTTT. This chain joins TRBV6-6 and TRBJ2-2; D is unresolved. Looked up from germline, CDR1 is MNHNY and CDR2 is SVGAGI (reference sequence). The V end lost 5 bases, the J end lost 0 bases, and 10 bases lay between the germline ends. CDR3 size: 15 residues.

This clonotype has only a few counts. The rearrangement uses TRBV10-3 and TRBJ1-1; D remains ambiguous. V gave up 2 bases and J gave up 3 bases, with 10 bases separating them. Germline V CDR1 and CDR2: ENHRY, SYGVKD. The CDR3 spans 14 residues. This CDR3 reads CAISETGRDTEAFF. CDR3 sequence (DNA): TGTGCCATCAGTGAGACGGGGAGGGACACTGAAGCTTTCTTT.

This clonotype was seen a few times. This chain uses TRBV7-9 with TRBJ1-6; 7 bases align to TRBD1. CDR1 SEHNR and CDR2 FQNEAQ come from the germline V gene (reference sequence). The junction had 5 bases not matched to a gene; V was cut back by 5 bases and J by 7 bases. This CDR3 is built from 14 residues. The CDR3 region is CASSMGQPNSPLHF. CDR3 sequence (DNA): TGTGCCAGCAGCATGGGACAGCCAAATTCACCCCTCCACTTT.

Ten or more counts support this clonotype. DNA of the CDR3: TGTGCCACCTGGGCTAGCGGGGTGAGCTCCTACAATGAGCAGTTCTTC. Encoded protein: CATWASGVSSYNEQFF. The J gene is TRBJ2-1, the V gene TRBV12-3 or TRBV12-4, with 9 bases lining up with TRBD2. The CDR3 totals 16 residues. J gave up 0 bases and V 10 bases, and 10 bases lay outside the gene matches.

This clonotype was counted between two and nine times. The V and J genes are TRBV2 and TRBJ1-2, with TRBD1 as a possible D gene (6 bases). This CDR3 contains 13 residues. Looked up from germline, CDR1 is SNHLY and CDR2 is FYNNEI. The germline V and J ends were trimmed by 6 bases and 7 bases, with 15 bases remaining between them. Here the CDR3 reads CASRLQGPSGYTF. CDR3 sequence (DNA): TGTGCCAGCAGATTGCAGGGGCCGAGTGGCTACACCTTC.

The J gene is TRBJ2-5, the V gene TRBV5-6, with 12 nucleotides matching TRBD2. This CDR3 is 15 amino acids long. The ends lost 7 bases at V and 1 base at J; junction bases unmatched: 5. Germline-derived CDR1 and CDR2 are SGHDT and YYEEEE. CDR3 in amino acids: CASRRLAGAQETQYF. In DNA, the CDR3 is TGTGCCAGCCGTCGACTAGCGGGGGCCCAAGAGACCCAGTACTTC.

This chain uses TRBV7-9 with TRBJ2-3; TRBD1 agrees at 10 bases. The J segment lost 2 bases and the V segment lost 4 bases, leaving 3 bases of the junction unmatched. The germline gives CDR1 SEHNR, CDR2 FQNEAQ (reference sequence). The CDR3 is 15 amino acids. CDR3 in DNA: TGTGCCAGCAGCTCAGGACAGGGGGTCACAGATACGCAGTATTTT. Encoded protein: CASSSGQGVTDTQYF.

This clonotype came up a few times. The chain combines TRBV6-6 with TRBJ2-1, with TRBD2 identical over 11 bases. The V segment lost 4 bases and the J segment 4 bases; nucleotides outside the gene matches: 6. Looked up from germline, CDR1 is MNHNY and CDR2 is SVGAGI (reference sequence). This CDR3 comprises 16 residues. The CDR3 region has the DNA TGTGCCAGCAGTTTCTCCGGGACTAGCGGATACAATGAGCAGTTCTTC. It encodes CASSFSGTSGYNEQFF.

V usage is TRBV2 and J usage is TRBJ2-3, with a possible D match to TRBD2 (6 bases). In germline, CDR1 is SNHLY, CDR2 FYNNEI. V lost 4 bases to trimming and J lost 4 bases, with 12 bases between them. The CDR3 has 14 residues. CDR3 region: CASSVQGGPDTQYF. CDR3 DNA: TGTGCCAGCAGTGTTCAGGGAGGCCCAGATACGCAGTATTTT.

CDR3 bases: TGTGCCATCAGTGAGGGGACAGGGTCATTAGGCGAGACCCAGTACTTC. Protein sequence: CAISEGTGSLGETQYF. The V and J genes are TRBV10-3 and TRBJ2-5, with TRBD1 identical over 9 bases. This CDR3 is built from 16 residues. CDR1 and CDR2 (germline): ENHRY, SYGVKD. J lost 5 bases, V lost 2 bases, and 9 bases had no gene match.

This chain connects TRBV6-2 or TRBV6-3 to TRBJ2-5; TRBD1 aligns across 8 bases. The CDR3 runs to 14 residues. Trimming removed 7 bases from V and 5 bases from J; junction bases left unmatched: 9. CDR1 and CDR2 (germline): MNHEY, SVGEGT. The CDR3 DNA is TGTGCCAGCAATGACAGGGGATTGAGGGAGACCCAGTACTTC. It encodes CASNDRGLRETQYF.

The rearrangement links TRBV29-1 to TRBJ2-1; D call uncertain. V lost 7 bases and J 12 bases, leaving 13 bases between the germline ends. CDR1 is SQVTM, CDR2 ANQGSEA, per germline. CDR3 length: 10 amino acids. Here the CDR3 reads CSAHEVGQFF. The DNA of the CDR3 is TGCAGCGCCCACGAGGTGGGGCAGTTCTTC.

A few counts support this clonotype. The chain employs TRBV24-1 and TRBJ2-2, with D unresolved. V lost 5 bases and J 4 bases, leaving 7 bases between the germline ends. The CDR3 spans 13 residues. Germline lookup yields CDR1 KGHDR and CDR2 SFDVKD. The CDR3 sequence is CATSGEVTGELFF. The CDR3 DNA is TGTGCCACCAGTGGGGAAGTCACCGGGGAGCTGTTTTTT.

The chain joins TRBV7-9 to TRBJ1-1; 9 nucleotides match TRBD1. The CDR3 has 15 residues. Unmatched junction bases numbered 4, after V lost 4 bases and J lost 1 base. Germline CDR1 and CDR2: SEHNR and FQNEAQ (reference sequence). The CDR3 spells CASSSDRGGNTEAFF. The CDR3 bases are TGTGCCAGCAGCTCCGACAGGGGGGGGAACACTGAAGCTTTCTTT.

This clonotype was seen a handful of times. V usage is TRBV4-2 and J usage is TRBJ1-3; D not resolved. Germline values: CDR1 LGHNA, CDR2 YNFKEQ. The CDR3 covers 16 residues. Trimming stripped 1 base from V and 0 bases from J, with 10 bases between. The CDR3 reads CASSQGPSSSGNTIYF. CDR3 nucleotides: TGTGCCAGCAGCCAAGGGCCGAGTTCCTCTGGAAACACCATATATTTT.

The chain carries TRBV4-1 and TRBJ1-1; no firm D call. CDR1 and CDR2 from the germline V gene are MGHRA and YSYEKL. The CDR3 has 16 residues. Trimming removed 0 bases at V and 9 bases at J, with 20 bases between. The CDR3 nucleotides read TGCGCCAGCAGCCAAGATCTCCGGGTGCCGAAGCCCCAAGCTTTCTTT. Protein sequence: CASSQDLRVPKPQAFF.

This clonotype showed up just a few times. The CDR3 here is CSPRGVYGYTF. Written as DNA, the CDR3 is TGCAGTCCTCGAGGTGTCTATGGCTACACCTTC. The chain employs TRBV20-1 and TRBJ1-2; no clear D. The CDR3 totals 11 residues. V was pared by 8 bases and J by 4 bases, with 11 bases between. In germline, CDR1 is DFQATT, CDR2 SNEGSKA (reference sequence).

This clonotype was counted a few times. The CDR3 region has the DNA TGTGCCAGCAGTGAACCCGCCACCTACGAGCAGTACTTC. Encoded protein: CASSEPATYEQYF. V and J are TRBV6-2 or TRBV6-3 and TRBJ2-7; D gene ambiguous. Germline CDR1 reads MNHEY; CDR2 reads SVGEGT. The CDR3 is 13 amino acids. Trimming stripped 5 bases from V and 2 bases from J, with 10 bases between.

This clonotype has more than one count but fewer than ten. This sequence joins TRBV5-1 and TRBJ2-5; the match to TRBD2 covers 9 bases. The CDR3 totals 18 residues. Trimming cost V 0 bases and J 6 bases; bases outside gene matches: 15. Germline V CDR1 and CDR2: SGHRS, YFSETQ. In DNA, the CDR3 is TGCGCCAGCAGCTTGGACCTAGCGGGGCTTAAGCTAGGAAAGACCCAGTACTTC. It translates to CASSLDLAGLKLGKTQYF.

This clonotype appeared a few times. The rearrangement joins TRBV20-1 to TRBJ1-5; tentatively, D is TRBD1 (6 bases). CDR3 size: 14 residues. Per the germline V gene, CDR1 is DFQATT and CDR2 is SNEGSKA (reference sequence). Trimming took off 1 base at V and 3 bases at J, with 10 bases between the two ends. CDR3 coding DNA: TGCAGTGCTAGAGTGGGGGCCACCAATCAGCCCCAGCATTTT. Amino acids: CSARVGATNQPQHF.

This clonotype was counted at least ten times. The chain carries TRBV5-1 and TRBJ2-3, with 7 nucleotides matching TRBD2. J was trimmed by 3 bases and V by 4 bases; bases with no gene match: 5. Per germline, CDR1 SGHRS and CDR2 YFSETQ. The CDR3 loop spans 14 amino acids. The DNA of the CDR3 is TGCGCCAGCAGCAGCGGGGACTCTACAGATACGCAGTATTTT. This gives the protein CASSSGDSTDTQYF. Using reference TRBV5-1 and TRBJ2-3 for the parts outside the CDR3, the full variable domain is KAGVTQTPRYLIKTRGQQVTLSCSPISGHRSVSWYQQTPGQGLQFLFEYFSETQRNKGNFPGRFSGRQFSNSRSEMNVSTLELGDSALYLCASSSGDSTDTQYFGPGTRLTVL.

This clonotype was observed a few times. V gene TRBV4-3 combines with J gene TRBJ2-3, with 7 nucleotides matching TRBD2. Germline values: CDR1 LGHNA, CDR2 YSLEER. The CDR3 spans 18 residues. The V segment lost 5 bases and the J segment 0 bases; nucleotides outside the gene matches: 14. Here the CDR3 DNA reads TGCGCCAGCAGCGGCCGCGGGGGAGCGGGGACTAGCACAGATACGCAGTATTTT. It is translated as CASSGRGGAGTSTDTQYF.

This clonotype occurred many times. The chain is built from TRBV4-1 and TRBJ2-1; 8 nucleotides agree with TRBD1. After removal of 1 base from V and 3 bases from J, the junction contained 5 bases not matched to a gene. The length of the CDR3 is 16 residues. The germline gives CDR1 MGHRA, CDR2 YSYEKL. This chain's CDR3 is CASSQGAGGDYNEQFF. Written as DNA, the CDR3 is TGCGCCAGCAGCCAAGGGGCAGGGGGCGACTACAATGAGCAGTTCTTC.

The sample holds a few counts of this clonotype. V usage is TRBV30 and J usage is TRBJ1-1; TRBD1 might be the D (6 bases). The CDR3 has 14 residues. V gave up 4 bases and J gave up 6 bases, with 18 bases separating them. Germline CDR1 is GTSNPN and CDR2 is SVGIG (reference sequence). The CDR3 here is CAWNPHPGGSEAFF. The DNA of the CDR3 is TGTGCCTGGAATCCGCATCCGGGGGGCTCTGAAGCTTTCTTT.

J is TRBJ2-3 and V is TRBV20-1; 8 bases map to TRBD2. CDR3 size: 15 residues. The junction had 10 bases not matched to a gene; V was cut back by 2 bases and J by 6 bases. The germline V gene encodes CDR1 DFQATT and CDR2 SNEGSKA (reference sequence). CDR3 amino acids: CSARSYGGAHDTQYF. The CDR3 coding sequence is TGCAGTGCTAGATCTTACGGGGGGGCCCACGATACGCAGTATTTT.

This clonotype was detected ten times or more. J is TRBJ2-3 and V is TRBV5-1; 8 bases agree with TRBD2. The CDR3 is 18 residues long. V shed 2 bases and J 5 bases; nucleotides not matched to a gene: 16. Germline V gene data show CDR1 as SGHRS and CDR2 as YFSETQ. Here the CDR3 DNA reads TGCGCCAGCAGCTTTCGGTTTATCCAGCGGGGGCACCAAGATACGCAGTATTTT. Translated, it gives CASSFRFIQRGHQDTQYF. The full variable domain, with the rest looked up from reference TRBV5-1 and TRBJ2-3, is KAGVTQTPRYLIKTRGQQVTLSCSPISGHRSVSWYQQTPGQGLQFLFEYFSETQRNKGNFPGRFSGRQFSNSRSEMNVSTLELGDSALYLCASSFRFIQRGHQDTQYFGPGTRLTVL.

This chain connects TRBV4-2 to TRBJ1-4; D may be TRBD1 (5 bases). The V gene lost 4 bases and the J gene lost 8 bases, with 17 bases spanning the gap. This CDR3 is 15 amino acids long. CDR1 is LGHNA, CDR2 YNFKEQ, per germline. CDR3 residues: CASSRPQSKGEKLFF. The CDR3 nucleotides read TGTGCCAGCAGCCGCCCACAGTCTAAGGGGGAAAAACTGTTTTTT.

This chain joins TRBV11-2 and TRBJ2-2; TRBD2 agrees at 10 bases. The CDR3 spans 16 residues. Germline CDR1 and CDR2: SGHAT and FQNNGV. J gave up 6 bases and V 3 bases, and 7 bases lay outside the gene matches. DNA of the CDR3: TGTGCCAGCAGCTTCCACAGCGGGGGGGATGCCGGGGAGCTGTTTTTT. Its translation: CASSFHSGGDAGELFF.